This T cell receptor (beta chain) was found in a study of T cell responses to AZD1222 COVID-19 vaccine. General study results and limits: AZD1222 recipients seropositive at baseline numbered only 6 or 7.

Clones were read by immunoSEQ multiplex PCR, and TCRdb kept only the in-frame ones, dropping some. This table holds 130,000 to 150,000 clones, under 95% found once. On this clone: Antigen unknown.

Germline loops: CDR1 SGHTA, CDR2 FQGTGA. Trimming took 4 bases from V and 8 from J, leaving 14 bases between them. This CDR3 contains 13 residues. This chain links TRBV7-3 with TRBJ1-2, with D possibly matching TRBD1 (5 bases). The TCR sequence derives from an adult in good health. The sequenced sample was peripheral blood, obtained on day 0 of AZD1222 vaccination. The CDR3 DNA is TGTGCCAGCAGCTCGGGACGGTCCGGAGGCTACACCTTC. Its protein product is CASSSGRSGGYTF.